This T cell receptor (beta chain) was captured by sequencing in a study of blood T cell repertoires in COVID-19. Assay: immunoSEQ multiplex PCR; the TCRdb copy retains only in-frame clones and omits some. Here the sample spans about 300,000 clones, more than 70% being singletons. Trimming stripped 4 bases from V and 1 base from J, with 11 bases between. The CDR3 is 14 amino acids. Germline V gene data show CDR1 as SGHRS and CDR2 as YFSETQ. This receptor was obtained from a woman aged 50 to 60 with acute or convalescent COVID-19. The chain uses TRBV5-1 and TRBJ1-1; D is uncertain. The sample consisted of peripheral blood. Written as DNA, the CDR3 is TGCGCCAGCAGCCCACACCAAAAGAACACTGAAGCTTTCTTT. Amino acids: CASSPHQKNTEAFF.